This TCR beta chain was retrieved from a study of cytomegalovirus exposure and HLA in healthy donors. General study results and limits: Accounts indicate the classifier identified cytomegalovirus status with strong specificity and sensitivity.

PCR was performed using 60 Vbeta and 13 Jbeta primers. TCRdb keeps only in-frame clones here, not all; method: immunoSEQ multiplex PCR. The table has roughly 65,000 clones, approximately 74% seen once. A word on this clone: The antigen is undetermined.

Germline V CDR1 and CDR2: SGHTA, FQGTGA. V was pared by 4 bases and J by 9 bases, with 4 bases of the junction left unmatched. CDR3 length equals 12 residues. This receptor was obtained from a man aged 35 to 55 in good health and CMV-seropositive. The chain is built from TRBV7-3 and TRBJ2-3; 7 nucleotides align to TRBD2. The sample comprised PBMCs. In nucleotides, the CDR3 is TGTGCCAGCAGCTCCCCCGGGGGGACGCAGTATTTT. Translation gives CASSSPGGTQYF.